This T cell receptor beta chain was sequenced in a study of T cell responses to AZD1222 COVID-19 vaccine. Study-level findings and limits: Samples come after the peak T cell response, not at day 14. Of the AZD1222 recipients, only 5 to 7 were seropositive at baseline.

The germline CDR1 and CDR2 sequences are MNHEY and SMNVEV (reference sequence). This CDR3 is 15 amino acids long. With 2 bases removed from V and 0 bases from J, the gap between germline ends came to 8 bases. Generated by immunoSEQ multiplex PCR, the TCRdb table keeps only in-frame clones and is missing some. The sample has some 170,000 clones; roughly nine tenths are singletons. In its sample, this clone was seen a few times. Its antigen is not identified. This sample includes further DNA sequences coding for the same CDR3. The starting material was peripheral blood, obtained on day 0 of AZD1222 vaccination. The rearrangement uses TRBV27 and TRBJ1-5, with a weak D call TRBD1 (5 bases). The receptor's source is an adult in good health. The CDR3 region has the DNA TGTGCCAGCAGTTTACGGCAGGGTAGCAATCAGCCCCAGCATTTT. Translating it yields CASSLRQGSNQPQHF.